The 26 T cell receptor beta chains presented below share a single source sample, sequenced in a study of human T cells and chemical hapten exposure (dated by TCRdb to the early 2020s). Sample time point, as interpreted from the label and publication: pre-sensitization, week 0. What the treatment or condition label conveys for this sample: therapeutic diphenylcyclopropenone sensitization with weekly scalp DPC. Library preparation used RACE. Sequencing instrument: NextSeq 500. TCRdb reran the public reads through fastp at Q25 and MiXCR, keeping productive beta chains. For every CDR3 protein sequence, its rows merge into one entry that carries the most common genes and DNA. The sample has about 260,000 distinct CDR3 sequences on record, approximately 8.4% of them singletons. About 2.1% of the sample is taken by the ten largest. The starting material was whole blood, obtained in connection with sensitization to the hapten diphenylcyclopropenone (DPC). These receptors all stem from a woman aged 40 to 50 with alopecia areata. Some clones in this sample may be carry-over from other donors' samples.

This clonotype appeared a few times. The chain joins TRBV7-9 to TRBJ1-3; 7 nucleotides match TRBD1. CDR1 is SEHNR and CDR2 is FQNEAQ in the germline V gene (reference sequence). V was pared by 6 bases and J by 2 bases, with 10 bases of the junction left unmatched. This CDR3 comprises 16 residues. This CDR3 reads CASSHKNRGPGNTIYF. The CDR3 region has the DNA TGTGCCAGCAGTCACAAAAACAGGGGACCTGGAAACACCATATATTTT.

This clonotype was seen only a few times. The chain uses TRBV2 and TRBJ2-5, with 13 bases matching TRBD2. The V gene end was trimmed by 5 bases and the J gene end by 4 bases; junction bases not matched to a gene: 4. The length of the CDR3 is 15 residues. Germline assignment: CDR1 SNHLY and CDR2 FYNNEI. For the CDR3, the DNA is TGTGCCAGCAGTCCGGGGACTAGCGGGATAGAGACCCAGTACTTC. Translation: CASSPGTSGIETQYF.

This chain links TRBV6-4 with TRBJ2-6; D possibly corresponds to TRBD2 (6 bases). This CDR3 has 14 amino acids. Looked up from germline, CDR1 is MRHNA and CDR2 is SNTAGT. V lost 9 bases, J lost 4 bases, and 13 bases lay in between. The CDR3 DNA sequence: TGTGCCAGTGCCCCGGGAGCAGGGGCCAACGTCCTGACTTTC. Its protein product is CASAPGAGANVLTF.

There are a few counts of this clonotype. The chain has TRBV29-1 and TRBJ2-1; a possible D gene is TRBD1 (6 bases). V was cut by 2 bases and J by 6 bases, with 8 bases left in between. Germline V gene data show CDR1 as SQVTM and CDR2 as ANQGSEA. CDR3 length equals 12 residues. Here the CDR3 DNA reads TGCAGCGTTGAAAGGGGGAGCAATGAGCAGTTCTTC. Encoded protein: CSVERGSNEQFF.

This clonotype turned up a few times. The V and J genes are TRBV4-3 and TRBJ2-3, with 10 bases matching TRBD2. The V gene end was trimmed by 3 bases and the J gene end by 4 bases; junction bases not matched to a gene: 7. Germline CDR1 is LGHNA and CDR2 is YSLEER. The CDR3 loop spans 16 amino acids. CDR3 sequence reads: CASSHVLAGAADTQYF. The CDR3 DNA reads as TGCGCCAGCAGCCACGTTCTAGCGGGAGCCGCAGATACGCAGTATTTT.

The chain is built from TRBV9 and TRBJ1-2; D uncertain. The CDR3 contains 15 residues. Between the trimmed V and J ends, which lost 4 bases and 5 bases, there was a span of 18 bases. Germline V gives CDR1 SGDLS, CDR2 YYNGEE. This chain's CDR3 is CASSSKSGGSYGYTF. The DNA for the CDR3 is TGTGCCAGCAGCAGCAAAAGTGGCGGTAGTTATGGCTACACCTTC.

This clonotype was detected only a few times. The V gene is TRBV20-1, the J gene TRBJ2-5, with 9 positions matching TRBD2. The J segment lost 2 bases and the V segment lost 4 bases, leaving 17 bases of the junction unmatched. Germline CDR1 and CDR2: DFQATT and SNEGSKA (reference sequence). The CDR3 covers 18 residues. The CDR3 protein is CSAKGWAPTSGTQETQYF. The CDR3 DNA reads TGCAGTGCTAAAGGTTGGGCCCCGACTAGCGGCACTCAAGAGACCCAGTACTTC.

This chain connects TRBV29-1 to TRBJ2-3, with TRBD2 identical over 7 bases. Germline CDR1 reads SQVTM; CDR2 reads ANQGSEA. The V segment lost 7 bases and the J segment 8 bases; nucleotides outside the gene matches: 15. The CDR3 is 14 amino acids. The CDR3 region has the DNA TGCAGCGCGATCTCGACCCGGGGGGTGGGTACGCAGTATTTT. This translates into CSAISTRGVGTQYF.

This clonotype was recorded only once. V is TRBV14 and J is TRBJ2-2; no firm D call. V lost 0 bases, J lost 2 bases, and 7 bases lay in between. Germline CDR1 is SGHDN and CDR2 is FVKESK. The CDR3 contains 15 residues. CDR3 DNA: TGTGCCAGCAGCCAAGAGCTGGCTAACACCGGGGAGCTGTTTTTT. This sequence encodes CASSQELANTGELFF.

This clonotype occurred a few times. The chain has TRBV7-2 and TRBJ1-1; D is uncertain. This CDR3 has 14 amino acids. The V end was cut by 3 bases, the J end by 5 bases, with 13 bases between. Germline values: CDR1 SGHTA, CDR2 FQGNSA. CDR3 DNA sequence: TGTGCCAGCAGCTTCAGGCAGGACTATACTGAAGCTTTCTTT. It encodes CASSFRQDYTEAFF. The full variable domain, completed using reference TRBV7-2 and TRBJ1-1, is GAGVSQSPSNKVTEKGKDVELRCDPISGHTALYWYRQSLGQGLEFLIYFQGNSAPDKSGLPSDRFSAERTGGSVSTLTIQRTQQEDSAVYLCASSFRQDYTEAFFGQGTRLTVV.

The chain uses TRBV20-1 and TRBJ2-7, with D unresolved. Germline V gene data show CDR1 as DFQATT and CDR2 as SNEGSKA (reference sequence). The CDR3 length is 11 residues. The germline V and J ends were trimmed by 0 bases and 6 bases, with 6 bases remaining between them. CDR3 loop: CSAREVFEQYF. CDR3 coding DNA: TGCAGTGCTAGAGAGGTCTTCGAGCAGTACTTC.

V gene TRBV4-1 combines with J gene TRBJ2-5; no firm D call. Germline-derived CDR1 and CDR2 are MGHRA and YSYEKL. The CDR3 has 14 amino acids. V shed 0 bases and J shed 7 bases, with 12 bases lying between them. CDR3 sequence (DNA): TGCGCCAGCAGCCAAGATCTCGCTTTAGGGACCCAGTACTTC. Translating it yields CASSQDLALGTQYF.

V usage is TRBV12-3 or TRBV12-4 and J usage is TRBJ2-5; perhaps TRBD2 as D (5 bases). CDR3 size: 14 residues. The germline V and J ends were trimmed by 6 bases and 4 bases, with 15 bases remaining between them. In DNA, the CDR3 is TGTGCCAGCAGCCGGTCGGGGATAAGAGAGACCCAGTACTTC. This encodes CASSRSGIRETQYF.

J is TRBJ1-2 and V is TRBV4-1, with D possibly TRBD1 on 5 matching bases. Trimming cost V 0 bases and J 6 bases, with 11 bases left between them. Germline CDR1 and CDR2: MGHRA and YSYEKL. CDR3 length equals 14 residues. As DNA, the CDR3 is TGCGCCAGCAGCCAAGATATCAGGGTGGATGGCTACACCTTC. It is translated as CASSQDIRVDGYTF.

The sample holds one count of this clonotype. Germline and junction disagree at one end, which may indicate a read error. The chain has TRBV10-3 and TRBJ2-1, with 9 bases lining up with TRBD2. The CDR3 contains 14 residues. Germline assignment: CDR1 ENHRY and CDR2 SYGVKD. The CDR3, as DNA: TGTGTCATCTCCCGAGTAGCGGGAGTCCATGAGCAGTTCTTC. Protein: CVISRVAGVHEQFF.

The chain links TRBV20-1 to TRBJ1-5; D is possibly TRBD1 (6 bases). Germline V lookup: CDR1 DFQATT, CDR2 SNEGSKA (reference sequence). The CDR3 sequence is 12 residues long. The germline V and J ends were trimmed by 5 bases and 6 bases, with 11 bases remaining between them. CDR3 sequence: CSAQGGGQPQHF. The CDR3 DNA reads as TGCAGTGCTCAGGGAGGGGGTCAGCCCCAGCATTTT.

This clonotype was counted between two and nine times. This chain links TRBV6-5 with TRBJ2-2, with 7 bases matching TRBD2. The CDR3 has 14 amino acids. Germline V CDR1 and CDR2: MNHEY, SVGAGI. V was clipped by 5 bases and J by 6 bases; unmatched bases: 6. The CDR3 loop is CASSAGTTPGELFF. CDR3 coding DNA: TGTGCCAGCAGTGCCGGGACTACGCCCGGGGAGCTGTTTTTT.

This clonotype came up many times. J is TRBJ2-3 and V is TRBV5-1, with 7 bases that match TRBD2. The CDR3 length is 14 residues. The germline V gene has CDR1 SGHRS and CDR2 YFSETQ. V was pared by 6 bases and J by 4 bases, with 8 bases of the junction left unmatched. The DNA of the CDR3 is TGCGCCAGCACCGTCGGCGGGAGCGCAGATACGCAGTATTTT. This encodes CASTVGGSADTQYF. The entire variable domain, with the rest obtained from reference TRBV5-1 and TRBJ2-3, is as follows: KAGVTQTPRYLIKTRGQQVTLSCSPISGHRSVSWYQQTPGQGLQFLFEYFSETQRNKGNFPGRFSGRQFSNSRSEMNVSTLELGDSALYLCASTVGGSADTQYFGPGTRLTVL.

Details on this clonotype: A read error may explain this, as a much larger clone is one base away. This chain uses TRBV10-3 with TRBJ2-1, with D uncertain. Looked up from germline, CDR1 is ENHRY and CDR2 is SYGVKD. The CDR3 is 16 amino acids. Trimming left V 5 bases short and J 3 bases short, with 17 bases between. The CDR3 bases are TGTGCCATCAGTTCAGTCTCCAGCCCCCACTACAATGAGCAGTTCTTC. Its translation: CAISSVSSPHYNEQFF.

This clonotype was seen more than once but under ten times. The rearrangement joins TRBV5-1 to TRBJ1-1; TRBD1 might be the D (5 bases). The CDR3 runs 13 residues. Germline V CDR1 and CDR2: SGHRS, YFSETQ. Trimming stripped 4 bases from V and 4 bases from J, with 11 bases between. Here the CDR3 reads CASSPRRGTEAFF. The CDR3 DNA follows: TGCGCCAGCAGCCCGAGAAGGGGCACTGAAGCTTTCTTT.

The chain couples TRBV7-6 to TRBJ2-2; 8 bases line up with TRBD1. The CDR3 runs to 16 residues. The germline V gene has CDR1 SGHVS and CDR2 FNYEAQ. V gave up 4 bases and J gave up 0 bases; unmatched junction bases: 4. The CDR3 loop reads CASSSRQGSNTGELFF. CDR3 sequence (DNA): TGTGCCAGCAGCTCTCGACAGGGGTCGAACACCGGGGAGCTGTTTTTT.

Only a few counts were recorded for this clonotype. The chain recombines TRBV6-2 or TRBV6-3 with TRBJ2-7; 10 nucleotides match TRBD1. V shed 2 bases, J shed 0 bases, and the junction held 7 bases outside the gene matches. This CDR3 is built from 17 residues. CDR1 is MNHEY, CDR2 SVGEGT, per germline. CDR3 bases: TGTGCCAGCAGTTACCCGAGGGACAGGGGCTACTCCTACGAGCAGTACTTC. This translates into CASSYPRDRGYSYEQYF.

This clonotype was seen more than once but under ten times. The chain uses TRBV29-1 and TRBJ2-3; TRBD1 is a possible D gene (6 bases). V lost 3 bases to trimming and J lost 7 bases, with 26 bases between them. CDR1 is SQVTM and CDR2 is ANQGSEA in the germline V gene. This CDR3 contains 17 residues. The CDR3 loop reads CSVDGRGRPHHPYTQYF. In DNA form, the CDR3 reads TGCAGCGTTGATGGCAGGGGAAGGCCTCATCACCCTTATACGCAGTATTTT.

This clonotype has more than one count but fewer than ten. The chain recombines TRBV6-2 or TRBV6-3 with TRBJ1-2, with 7 bases that match TRBD1. Germline values: CDR1 MNHEY, CDR2 SVGEGT. This CDR3 contains 14 residues. V shed 2 bases and J 3 bases; nucleotides not matched to a gene: 3. CDR3 sequence reads: CASSYDRADYGYTF. The CDR3 nucleotides read TGTGCCAGCAGTTACGACAGGGCGGACTATGGCTACACCTTC.

The chain links TRBV9 to TRBJ2-1; 8 bases fit TRBD2. V trimming: 1 base; J trimming: 4 bases; junction bases outside the gene matches: 4. Germline V lookup: CDR1 SGDLS, CDR2 YYNGEE. This CDR3 spans 15 amino acids. The CDR3 DNA reads TGTGCCAGCAGCGTAAGGGCTAGCGGGTACAATGAGCAGTTCTTC. Protein sequence: CASSVRASGYNEQFF.

This clonotype was seen a few times. This chain uses TRBV2 with TRBJ1-5; 7 bases line up with TRBD1. Germline trimming cut 6 bases from V and 7 bases from J; bases unmatched to any gene: 12. CDR1 SNHLY and CDR2 FYNNEI come from the germline V gene. The CDR3 has 15 residues. In DNA form, the CDR3 reads TGTGCCAGCAGCCCCAGACGGGACAGAGAACAGCCCCAGCATTTT. This sequence encodes CASSPRRDREQPQHF.